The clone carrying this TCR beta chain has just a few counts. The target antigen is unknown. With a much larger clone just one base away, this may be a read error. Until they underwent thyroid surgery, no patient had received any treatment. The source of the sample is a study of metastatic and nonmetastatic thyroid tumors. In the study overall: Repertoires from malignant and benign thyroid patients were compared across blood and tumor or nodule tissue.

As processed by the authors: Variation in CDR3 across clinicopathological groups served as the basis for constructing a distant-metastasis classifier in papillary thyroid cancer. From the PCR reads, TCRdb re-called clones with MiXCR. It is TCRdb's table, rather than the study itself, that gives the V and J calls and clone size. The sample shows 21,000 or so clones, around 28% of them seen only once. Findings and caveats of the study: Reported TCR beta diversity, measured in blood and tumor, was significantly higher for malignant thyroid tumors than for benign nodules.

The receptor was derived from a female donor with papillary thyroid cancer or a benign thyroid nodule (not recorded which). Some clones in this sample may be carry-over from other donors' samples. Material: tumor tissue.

CDR3 residues: CASQGVNEQFF. CDR3 bases: TGTGCCAGCCAGGGGGTCAATGAGCAGTTCTTC. The rearrangement uses TRBV6-2 or TRBV6-3 and TRBJ2-1; TRBD1 agrees at 7 bases. Germline CDR1 and CDR2: MNHEY and SVGEGT. The CDR3 is 11 residues long. J was trimmed by 6 bases and V by 8 bases; bases with no gene match: 1.